This is a list of T cell receptor beta chains from one sample in a study of beta chain features in type 1 diabetes. Using immunoSEQ multiplex PCR, the repertoire was profiled, and TCRdb retains in-frame clones only, with some absent. Among hundreds of thousands of clones listed, roughly 30% were seen once. The sample was naive CD4+ T cells from blood. These receptors were collected from a man in his late teens or twenties in good health. The CDR3 runs from the conserved cysteine through the conserved F or W. D genes are given only for firm matches. Clone size, where shown, is once, few, many, or a class for clones that have expanded.

clone_size	d_call	v_call	j_call	cdr3_aa	cdr3_nt
few	TRBD2	TRBV10-3	TRBJ2-1	CAISERVGLAGGGHNEQFF	TGTGCCATCAGTGAGCGCGTGGGACTAGCGGGAGGAGGCCACAATGAGCAGTTCTTC
-	-	TRBV29-1	TRBJ2-7	CSVLTPVAGYEQYF	TGCAGCGTCCTCACCCCAGTGGCGGGGTACGAGCAGTACTTC
-	-	TRBV10-3	TRBJ2-1	CAIRGLGNNEQFF	TGTGCCATCAGGGGACTCGGGAACAATGAGCAGTTCTTC
-	-	TRBV29-1	TRBJ1-1	CSVEDRRPNTEAFF	TGCAGCGTTGAAGATCGACGTCCAAACACTGAAGCTTTCTTT
few	TRBD1	TRBV25-1	TRBJ2-7	CASSRGTGGWYEQYF	TGTGCCAGCAGTCGCGGGACAGGGGGTTGGTACGAGCAGTACTTC
-	-	TRBV7-9	TRBJ2-5	CASTFPPRGRLKETQYF	TGTGCCAGCACCTTCCCACCCCGAGGGAGGTTGAAGGAGACCCAGTACTTC
-	-	TRBV28	TRBJ1-4	CATGAGGGNEKLFF	TGTGCCACCGGAGCTGGAGGAGGGAATGAAAAACTGTTTTTT
-	TRBD1	TRBV29-1	TRBJ1-1	CSVGQGRETEAFF	TGCAGCGTTGGACAGGGGCGGGAAACTGAAGCTTTCTTT
-	TRBD2	TRBV7-2	TRBJ2-5	CASRPTSVFQETQYF	TGTGCCAGCAGGCCGACTAGCGTGTTCCAAGAGACCCAGTACTTC
-	-	TRBV25-1	TRBJ2-3	CASSLTGDHTDTQYF	TGTGCCAGCAGTTTGACCGGGGATCACACAGATACGCAGTATTTT
few	-	TRBV6-6	TRBJ1-5	CASSYYSINQPQHF	TGTGCCAGCAGTTACTACAGCATCAATCAGCCCCAGCATTTT
few	-	TRBV4-3	TRBJ1-5	CASSPGRYSNQPQHF	TGCGCCAGCAGCCCAGGGCGGTATAGCAATCAGCCCCAGCATTTT
-	TRBD1	TRBV7-2	TRBJ2-7	CASSHPPPGQHYEQYF	TGTGCCAGCAGCCACCCCCCTCCGGGACAGCACTACGAGCAGTACTTC
few	TRBD1	TRBV29-1	TRBJ2-7	CSVGRGTGYEQYF	TGCAGCGTTGGGAGGGGGACAGGATACGAGCAGTACTTC
-	-	TRBV7-2	TRBJ2-7	CASSHGSTYEQYF	TGTGCCAGCAGCCACGGGAGTACCTACGAGCAGTACTTC